This T cell receptor beta chain derives from a study of blood T cell repertoires in COVID-19. Turning to the study itself: Sample material is recorded as cDNA or gDNA derived from T cells, B-cell-depleted T cells, or PBMCs.

Per the original data handling: Counts of nucleated cells, estimated from reference gene primer amplification, were obtained. Only in-frame clones appear in the TCRdb table, and some are missing; sequencing was by immunoSEQ multiplex PCR. V and J calls and clone size are those listed in that table; D and trimming were worked out from the DNA. The sample yields about 380,000 clones, around nine tenths seen once. Germline loops: CDR1 SNHLY, CDR2 FYNNEI. This CDR3 region has 14 residues. V dropped 6 bases and J dropped 2 bases, with 13 bases sitting between them. Recruits, aged 18 to 89 years, lived in around 24 US areas. Assignments of participants to cohorts depended upon their own reported clinical history.

The sequence was obtained from a woman between 18 and 29 years old who had recovered from COVID-19. The sequenced material came from PBMCs or T cells enriched from blood (not recorded which). The V gene is TRBV2, the J gene TRBJ1-2; D is undetermined. DNA for the CDR3: TGTGCCAGCAGGAGAGGGCTAGCCAACTATGGCTACACCTTC. Protein sequence: CASRRGLANYGYTF.